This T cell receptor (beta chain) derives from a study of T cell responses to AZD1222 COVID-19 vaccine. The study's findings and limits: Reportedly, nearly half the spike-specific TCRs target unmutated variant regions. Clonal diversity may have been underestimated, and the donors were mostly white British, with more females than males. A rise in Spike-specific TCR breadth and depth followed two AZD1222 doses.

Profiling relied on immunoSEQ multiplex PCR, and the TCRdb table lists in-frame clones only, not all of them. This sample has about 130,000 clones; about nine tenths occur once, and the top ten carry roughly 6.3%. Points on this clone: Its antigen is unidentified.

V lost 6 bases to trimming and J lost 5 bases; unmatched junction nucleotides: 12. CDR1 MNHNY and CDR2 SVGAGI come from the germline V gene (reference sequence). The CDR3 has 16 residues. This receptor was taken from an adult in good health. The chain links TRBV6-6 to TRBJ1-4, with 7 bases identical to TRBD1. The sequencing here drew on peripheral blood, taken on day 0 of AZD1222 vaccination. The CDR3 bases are TGTGCCAGCAGGAACGGAAGAGACAGGGTAAATGAAAAACTGTTTTTT. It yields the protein CASRNGRDRVNEKLFF.